The subject of this entry is one T cell receptor (beta chain). Symptom resolution, clearance, or two negative PCRs marked the recovered donors of Cohort 3. The sample belongs to a study of blood T cell repertoires in COVID-19. About the research overall: Acute and convalescent COVID-19 specimens originated in the United States, Italy and Spain.

The protocol was immunoSEQ multiplex PCR, while the TCRdb copy is restricted to in-frame clones and leaves out a portion. The repertoire holds some 160,000 clones, with 75% to 85% as singletons. Per the germline V gene, CDR1 is KGHDR and CDR2 is SFDVKD. This CDR3 region has 16 residues. Germline trimming cut 2 bases from V and 7 bases from J; bases unmatched to any gene: 8. Sample: PBMCs or T cells enriched from blood (not recorded which). J is TRBJ2-1 and V is TRBV24-1, with 9 bases identical to TRBD2. The TCR was taken from a woman in her sixties who had recovered from COVID-19. The DNA for the CDR3 is TGTGCCACCAGTGATTCCGGCGGGGGGGCCAAGAATGAGCAGTTCTTC. Protein: CATSDSGGGAKNEQFF.